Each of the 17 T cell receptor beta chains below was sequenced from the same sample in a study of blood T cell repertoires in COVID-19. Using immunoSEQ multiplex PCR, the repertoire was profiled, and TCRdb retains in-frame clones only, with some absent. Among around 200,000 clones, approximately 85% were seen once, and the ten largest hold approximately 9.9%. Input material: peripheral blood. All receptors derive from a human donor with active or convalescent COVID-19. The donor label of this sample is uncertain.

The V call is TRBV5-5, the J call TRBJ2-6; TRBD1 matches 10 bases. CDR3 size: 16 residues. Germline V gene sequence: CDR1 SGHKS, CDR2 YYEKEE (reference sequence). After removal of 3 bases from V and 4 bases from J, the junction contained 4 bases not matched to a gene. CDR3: CASSWGTGVGANVLTF. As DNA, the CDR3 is TGTGCCAGCAGCTGGGGGACAGGGGTAGGGGCCAACGTCCTGACTTTC.

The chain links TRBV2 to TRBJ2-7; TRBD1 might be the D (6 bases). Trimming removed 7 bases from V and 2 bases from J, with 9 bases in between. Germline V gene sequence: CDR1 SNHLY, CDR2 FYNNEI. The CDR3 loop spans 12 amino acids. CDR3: CASTGAPYEQYF. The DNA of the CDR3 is TGTGCCAGCACAGGGGCCCCCTACGAGCAGTACTTC.

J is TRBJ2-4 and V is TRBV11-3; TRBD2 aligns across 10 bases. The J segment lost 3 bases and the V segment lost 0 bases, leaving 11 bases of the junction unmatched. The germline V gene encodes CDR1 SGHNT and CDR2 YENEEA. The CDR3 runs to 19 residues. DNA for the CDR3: TGTGCCAGCAGCTTAGAGCCACTAGCGGGACTTGTCGACAAAAACATTCAGTACTTC. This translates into CASSLEPLAGLVDKNIQYF. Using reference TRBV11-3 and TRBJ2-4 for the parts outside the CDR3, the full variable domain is EAGVVQSPRYKIIEKKQPVAFWCNPISGHNTLYWYLQNLGQGPELLIRYENEEAVDDSQLPKDRFSAERLKGVDSTLKIQPAELGDSAVYLCASSLEPLAGLVDKNIQYFGAGTRLSVL.

The CDR3: CASSSWREDLYEQYF. Written as DNA, the CDR3 is TGTGCCAGCAGCTCTTGGCGGGAGGATTTGTACGAGCAGTACTTC. V gene TRBV5-8 combines with J gene TRBJ2-7, with 8 bases lining up with TRBD2. This CDR3 is 15 amino acids long. Trimming removed 3 bases from V and 4 bases from J; junction bases left unmatched: 9. The V gene's germline CDR1 is SGHTS and CDR2 YDEGEE. Together with reference TRBV5-8 and TRBJ2-7, the CDR3 gives the full variable domain: EAGVTQSPTHLIKTRGQQATLRCSPISGHTSVYWYQQALGLGLQFLLWYDEGEERNRGNFPPRFSGRQFPNYSSELNVNALELEDSALYLCASSSWREDLYEQYFGPGTRLTVT.

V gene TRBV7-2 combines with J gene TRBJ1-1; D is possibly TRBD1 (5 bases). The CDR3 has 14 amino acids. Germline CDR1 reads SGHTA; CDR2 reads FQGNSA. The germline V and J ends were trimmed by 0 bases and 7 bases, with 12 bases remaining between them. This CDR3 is CASSLARRGHEAFF. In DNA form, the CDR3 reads TGTGCCAGCAGCTTAGCTCGGAGGGGCCATGAAGCTTTCTTT.

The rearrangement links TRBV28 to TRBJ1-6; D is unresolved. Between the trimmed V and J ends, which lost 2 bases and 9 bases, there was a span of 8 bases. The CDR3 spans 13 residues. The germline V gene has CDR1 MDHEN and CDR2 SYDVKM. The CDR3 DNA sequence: TGTGCCAGCAGTTTAGAGAGTGCTTCACCCCTCCACTTT. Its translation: CASSLESASPLHF.

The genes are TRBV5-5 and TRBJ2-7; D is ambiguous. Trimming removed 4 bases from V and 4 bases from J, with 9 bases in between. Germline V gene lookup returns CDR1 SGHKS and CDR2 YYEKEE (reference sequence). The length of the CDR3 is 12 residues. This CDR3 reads CASSLPNYEQYF. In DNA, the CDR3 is TGTGCCAGCAGCCTCCCTAATTACGAGCAGTACTTC.

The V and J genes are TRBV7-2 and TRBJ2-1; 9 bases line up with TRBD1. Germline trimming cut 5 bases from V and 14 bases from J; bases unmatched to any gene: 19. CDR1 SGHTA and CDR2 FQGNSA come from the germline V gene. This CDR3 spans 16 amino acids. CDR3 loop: CASSPPGTGRIHSEFF. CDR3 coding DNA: TGTGCCAGCAGCCCGCCCGGGACAGGGAGGATTCACTCGGAGTTCTTC.

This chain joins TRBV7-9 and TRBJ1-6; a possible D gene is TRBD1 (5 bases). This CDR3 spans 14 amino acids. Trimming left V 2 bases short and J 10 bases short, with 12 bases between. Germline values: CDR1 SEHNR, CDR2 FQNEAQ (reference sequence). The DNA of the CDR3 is TGTGCCAGCAGCTTATCGACAGAAGGATCACCCCTCCACTTT. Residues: CASSLSTEGSPLHF.

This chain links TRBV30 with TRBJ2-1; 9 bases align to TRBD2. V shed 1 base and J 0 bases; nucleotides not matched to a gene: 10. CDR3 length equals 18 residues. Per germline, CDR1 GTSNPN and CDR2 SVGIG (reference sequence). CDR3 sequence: CAWSASGLAGSSYNEQFF. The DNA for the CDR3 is TGTGCCTGGAGTGCGTCAGGCCTAGCGGGGTCCTCCTACAATGAGCAGTTCTTC. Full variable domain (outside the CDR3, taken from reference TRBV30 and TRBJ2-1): SQTIHQWPATLVQPVGSPLSLECTVEGTSNPNLYWYRQAAGRGLQLLFYSVGIGQISSEVPQNLSASRPQDRQFILSSKKLLLSDSGFYLCAWSASGLAGSSYNEQFFGPGTRLTVL.

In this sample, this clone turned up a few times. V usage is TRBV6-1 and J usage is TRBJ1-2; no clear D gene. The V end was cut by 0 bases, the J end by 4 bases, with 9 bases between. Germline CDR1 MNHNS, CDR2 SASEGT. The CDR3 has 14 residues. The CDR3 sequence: CASSEASTVYGYTF. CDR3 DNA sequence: TGTGCCAGCAGTGAAGCGAGCACAGTCTATGGCTACACCTTC.

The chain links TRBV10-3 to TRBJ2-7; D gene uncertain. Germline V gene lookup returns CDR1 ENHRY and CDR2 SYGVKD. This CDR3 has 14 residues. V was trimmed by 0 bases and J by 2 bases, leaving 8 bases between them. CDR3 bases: TGTGCCATCAGTGAGTCGGTTGGGCCCTACGAGCAGTACTTC. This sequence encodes CAISESVGPYEQYF.

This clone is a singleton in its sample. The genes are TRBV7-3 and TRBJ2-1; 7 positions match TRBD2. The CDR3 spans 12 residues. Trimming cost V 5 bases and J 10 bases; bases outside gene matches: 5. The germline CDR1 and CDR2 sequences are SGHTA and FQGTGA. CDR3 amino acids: CASSPYGGEQFF. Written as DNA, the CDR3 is TGTGCCAGCAGCCCCTACGGGGGGGAGCAGTTCTTC. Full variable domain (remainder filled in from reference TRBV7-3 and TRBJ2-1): GAGVSQTPSNKVTEKGKYVELRCDPISGHTALYWYRQSLGQGPEFLIYFQGTGAADDSGLPNDRFFAVRPEGSVSTLKIQRTERGDSAVYLCASSPYGGEQFFGPGTRLTVL.

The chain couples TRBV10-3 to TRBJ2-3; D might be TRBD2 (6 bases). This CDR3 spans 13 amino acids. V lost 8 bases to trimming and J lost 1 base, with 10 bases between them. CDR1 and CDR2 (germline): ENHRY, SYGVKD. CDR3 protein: CAISTGGTDTQYF. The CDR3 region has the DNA TGTGCCATCTCTACGGGGGGCACAGATACGCAGTATTTT.

In DNA, the CDR3 is TGTGCTAGTGTCCAAGACAGGGGATTACTCTACGAGCAGTACTTC. It codes for CASVQDRGLLYEQYF. The rearrangement joins TRBV12-5 to TRBJ2-7, with TRBD1 identical over 8 bases. Germline lookup yields CDR1 LGHNT and CDR2 FRNRAP. The CDR3 extends over 15 amino acids. The junction had 11 bases not matched to a gene; V was cut back by 7 bases and J by 3 bases. The full variable domain, rest sourced from reference TRBV12-5 and TRBJ2-7, is DARVTQTPRHKVTEMGQEVTMRCQPILGHNTVFWYRQTMMQGLELLAYFRNRAPLDDSGMPKDRFSAEMPDATLATLKIQPSEPRDSAVYFCASVQDRGLLYEQYFGPGTRLTVT.

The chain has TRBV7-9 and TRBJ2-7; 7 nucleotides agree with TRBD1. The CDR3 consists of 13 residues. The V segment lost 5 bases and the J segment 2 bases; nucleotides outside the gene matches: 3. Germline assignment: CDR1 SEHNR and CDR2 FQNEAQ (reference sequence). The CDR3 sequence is CASSGDRTYEQYF. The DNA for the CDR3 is TGTGCCAGCAGCGGGGACAGAACCTACGAGCAGTACTTC.

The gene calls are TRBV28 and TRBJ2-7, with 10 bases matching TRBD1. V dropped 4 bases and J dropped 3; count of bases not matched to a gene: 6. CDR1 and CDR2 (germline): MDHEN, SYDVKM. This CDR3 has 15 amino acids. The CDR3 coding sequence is TGTGCCAGCAGTTACGGGACAGGGGAGAACTACGAGCAGTACTTC. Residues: CASSYGTGENYEQYF. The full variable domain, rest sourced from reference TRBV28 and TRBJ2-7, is DVKVTQSSRYLVKRTGEKVFLECVQDMDHENMFWYRQDPGLGLRLIYFSYDVKMKEKGDIPEGYSVSREKKERFSLILESASTNQTSMYLCASSYGTGENYEQYFGPGTRLTVT.